This T cell receptor (beta chain) was identified during a study of resident and recirculating memory T cells in vitiligo. Germline V gives CDR1 SGHAT, CDR2 FQNNGV. This CDR3 contains 17 residues. With V trimmed by 5 bases and J by 0 bases, 9 bases remained unmatched. Broader study findings: Non-conserved TCRs across sites and patients suggested distinct clones per lesion.

Clones were sequenced by immunoSEQ multiplex PCR, and TCRdb holds only the in-frame ones, with some missing. The sample has fewer than 80,000 clones; 80% to 95% are singletons. Stable patients also lacked confetti depigmentation, a sign of active vitiligo. Patients who had received treatment within the previous three months were excluded. Remarks on this clone: Its specificity is not known.

Sequencing was performed on blood. This TCR was sampled from a male donor with vitiligo. The chain combines TRBV11-2 with TRBJ2-1, with 8 bases aligning to TRBD2. CDR3 residues: CASSLDVAGISYNEQFF. The CDR3 DNA reads as TGTGCCAGCAGCCTGGACGTAGCGGGGATCTCCTACAATGAGCAGTTCTTC.